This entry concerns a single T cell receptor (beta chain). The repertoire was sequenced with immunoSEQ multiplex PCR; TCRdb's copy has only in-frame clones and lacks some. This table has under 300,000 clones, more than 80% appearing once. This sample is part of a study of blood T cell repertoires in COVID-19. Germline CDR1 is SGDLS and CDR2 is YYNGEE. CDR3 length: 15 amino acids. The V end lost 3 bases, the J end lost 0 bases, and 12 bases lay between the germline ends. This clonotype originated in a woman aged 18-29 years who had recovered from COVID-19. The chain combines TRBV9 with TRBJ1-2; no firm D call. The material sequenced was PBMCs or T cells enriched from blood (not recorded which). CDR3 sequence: CASSGVHGANYGYTF. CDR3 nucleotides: TGTGCCAGCAGCGGTGTTCACGGAGCTAACTATGGCTACACCTTC.